A single sample is the source of the 13 T cell receptor beta chains below, sequenced in a study of blood T cells in healthy people across ages (dated by TCRdb to between 2014 and 2017). Library prep was done by 5' RACE. The reads were generated on an Illumina HiSeq 2500. A second PCR of roughly 6 to 11 cycles was run with a J-beta primer mix and a sample-barcoded 5' primer. TCRdb ran its own pipeline on the public reads, namely fastp trimming at Q25 and MiXCR clone calling, and kept in-frame beta chains. CDR3 protein duplicates are merged, each entry listing the most common genes and DNA. For this sample there are fewer than 700,000 distinct CDR3 sequences; 40% to 50% appear just once. The top ten constitute about 30% of the sample. Sequenced input: blood. The receptors were gathered from an elderly man in good health.

This clonotype was seen a few times. The chain employs TRBV7-2 and TRBJ2-3, with D perhaps TRBD1 (6 bases). CDR1 SGHTA and CDR2 FQGNSA come from the germline V gene. Trimming cost V 1 base and J 4 bases, with 21 bases left between them. CDR3 length equals 18 residues. In DNA, the CDR3 is TGTGCCAGCAGCTTAGTGGGATGGGGGACATCTATGGCAGATACGCAGTATTTT. Residues: CASSLVGWGTSMADTQYF. Using reference TRBV7-2 and TRBJ2-3 for the parts outside the CDR3, the full variable domain is GAGVSQSPSNKVTEKGKDVELRCDPISGHTALYWYRQSLGQGLEFLIYFQGNSAPDKSGLPSDRFSAERTGGSVSTLTIQRTQQEDSAVYLCASSLVGWGTSMADTQYFGPGTRLTVL.

This clonotype was detected many times. The CDR3 region is CASKDYSTTDTQYF. The CDR3, as DNA: TGTGCCAGCAAGGACTACTCAACCACAGATACGCAGTATTTT. The chain uses TRBV7-9 and TRBJ2-3; a weak D match, TRBD2 (6 bases). V was trimmed by 7 bases and J by 2 bases, leaving 13 bases between them. The CDR3 is made up of 14 amino acids. Germline V CDR1 and CDR2: SEHNR, FQNEAQ (reference sequence).

This chain uses TRBV18 with TRBJ1-1; perhaps TRBD1 as D (5 bases). CDR1 is KGHSH and CDR2 is LQKENI in the germline V gene. CDR3 length equals 14 residues. Trimming left V 1 base short and J 4 bases short, with 10 bases between. CDR3 DNA sequence: TGTGCCAGCTCACCACTTCAGGGAACCACTGAAGCTTTCTTT. Translated, it gives CASSPLQGTTEAFF.

This clonotype was recorded at least ten times. The rearrangement links TRBV29-1 to TRBJ2-5; D remains unclear. Germline CDR1 is SQVTM and CDR2 is ANQGSEA. V was cut by 7 bases and J by 0 bases, with 6 bases left in between. The CDR3 covers 11 residues. The CDR3 DNA reads TGCAGCGCCAAATACCAAGAGACCCAGTACTTC. It codes for CSAKYQETQYF.

This clonotype was counted between two and nine times. The V gene is TRBV7-3, the J gene TRBJ2-3, with 8 bases that match TRBD2. J gave up 0 bases and V 5 bases, and 16 bases lay outside the gene matches. The CDR3 has 19 residues. Germline V gene sequence: CDR1 SGHTA, CDR2 FQGTGA. The DNA for the CDR3 is TGTGCCAGCAGCCGCAGCATATCCCCCGCTAGCGGGAGCACAGATACGCAGTATTTT. Its protein product is CASSRSISPASGSTDTQYF.

The rearrangement links TRBV20-1 to TRBJ2-7; 10 bases are shared with TRBD2. V lost 3 bases to trimming and J lost 4 bases; unmatched junction nucleotides: 9. The CDR3 is made up of 15 amino acids. Germline V lookup: CDR1 DFQATT, CDR2 SNEGSKA (reference sequence). The CDR3 DNA sequence: TGCAGTGCTAGCCTACGACTAGCGGGCCTTTACGAGCAGTACTTC. Amino acid sequence: CSASLRLAGLYEQYF.

In DNA, the CDR3 is TGTGCCTGGAATCCGACAGGTCTTAACTATGGCTACACCTTC. Protein product: CAWNPTGLNYGYTF. The genes are TRBV30 and TRBJ1-2; the D gene is possibly TRBD1 (6 bases). The CDR3 is made up of 14 amino acids. Germline V gene lookup returns CDR1 GTSNPN and CDR2 SVGIG (reference sequence). Between the trimmed V and J ends, which lost 4 bases and 1 base, there was a span of 13 bases.

The CDR3 loop is CSASRAADEQYF. For the CDR3, the DNA is TGCAGTGCTAGCCGCGCGGCGGACGAGCAGTACTTC. The chain combines TRBV20-1 with TRBJ2-7; D unresolved. With 3 bases removed from V and 5 bases from J, the gap between germline ends came to 11 bases. The CDR3 spans 12 residues. Germline V CDR1 and CDR2: DFQATT, SNEGSKA (reference sequence).

This chain joins TRBV7-2 and TRBJ2-7, with D unresolved. V lost 6 bases and J 6 bases, leaving 18 bases between the germline ends. The CDR3 spans 14 residues. The germline V gene has CDR1 SGHTA and CDR2 FQGNSA. Here the CDR3 reads CASSLLGSPCEQYF. CDR3 nucleotides: TGTGCCAGCAGTCTGTTAGGGTCGCCCTGCGAGCAGTACTTC.

This chain connects TRBV7-2 to TRBJ2-1; 8 bases fit TRBD2. V lost 3 bases, J lost 7 bases, and 8 bases stayed unmatched. The CDR3 is 15 amino acids. CDR1 is SGHTA and CDR2 is FQGNSA in the germline V gene. As DNA, the CDR3 is TGTGCCAGCAGCTTGGGACTAGGAGGGGGTAATGAGCAGTTCTTC. Its translation is CASSLGLGGGNEQFF.

The rearrangement links TRBV7-2 to TRBJ1-2, with 9 bases matching TRBD1. The CDR3 runs to 13 residues. J gave up 6 bases and V 4 bases, and 3 bases lay outside the gene matches. Germline V gene lookup returns CDR1 SGHTA and CDR2 FQGNSA. The CDR3 DNA reads TGTGCCAGCAGCTCCGGACAGGGGAATGGCTACACCTTC. Amino acids: CASSSGQGNGYTF.

This chain uses TRBV6-5 with TRBJ1-2; perhaps TRBD1 as D (6 bases). Germline lookup yields CDR1 MNHEY and CDR2 SVGAGI. The CDR3 covers 15 residues. Trimming left V 6 bases short and J 4 bases short, with 18 bases between. CDR3 loop: CASRKQGRGTYGYTF. CDR3 nucleotides: TGTGCCAGCAGGAAACAGGGAAGGGGGACCTATGGCTACACCTTC.

This chain joins TRBV6-5 and TRBJ1-1, with 11 bases that match TRBD1. The CDR3 extends over 16 amino acids. Germline V gives CDR1 MNHEY, CDR2 SVGAGI. V lost 5 bases, J lost 3 bases, and 8 bases stayed unmatched. The CDR3 DNA follows: TGTGCCAGCAGTCTTGGACAGGGGGCTTTTGACACTGAAGCTTTCTTT. Translating gives CASSLGQGAFDTEAFF.